Shown below are 30 T cell receptor beta chains from a single sample sequenced in a study of CD8+CD57+ T cells in acquired aplastic anemia (dated by TCRdb to 2016 to 2019). The instrument was an Illumina HiSeq 2000. Genomic DNA was used as template for profiling of TCR beta VDJ combinations and CDR3 sequences. Clones were called with MiXCR by TCRdb after fastp trimmed the public reads at Q25, and only in-frame beta chains were retained. Rows matching on CDR3 protein sequence are summarized as one entry with the most common DNA and genes. The table for this sample lists under 350,000 distinct CDR3 sequences; 56% of them were counted only once. The top ten clonotypes cover around 7.6% of the sample. Material: sorted CD4+, CD8+, or CD8+CD57+ T cells (not recorded which) from PBMCs. The source is a human donor with severe aplastic anemia or a healthy control (not recorded which).

As for this clonotype: Its ends do not fully match the called genes, so a read error is possible. V gene TRBV9 combines with J gene TRBJ2-7, with 9 bases lining up with TRBD2. CDR1 and CDR2 from the germline V gene are SGDLS and YYNGEE. This CDR3 region has 14 residues. In DNA, the CDR3 is TGTGCCAGCAGAGTAGCGGGAGATATCTACGAGCAGTACTTC. Translated: CASRVAGDIYEQYF.

This chain links TRBV15 with TRBJ1-2; D gene unclear. The CDR3 runs to 14 residues. Deletions cut 0 bases from V and 5 bases from J, with 10 bases between. CDR1 and CDR2 from the germline V gene are LNHNV and YYDKDF (reference sequence). CDR3 nucleotide sequence: TGTGCCACCAGCAGAGACCCCGGAGCATATGGCTACACCTTC. Translation gives CATSRDPGAYGYTF.

This sequence joins TRBV24-1 and TRBJ2-3; D gene unclear. CDR3 length: 14 residues. The germline V gene encodes CDR1 KGHDR and CDR2 SFDVKD. The germline V and J ends were trimmed by 1 base and 0 bases, with 4 bases remaining between them. CDR3 nucleotide sequence: TGTGCCACCAGTGATTTTACCAGCACAGATACGCAGTATTTT. Its protein is CATSDFTSTDTQYF.

This clonotype occurred many times. The genes are TRBV6-5 and TRBJ1-1, with 7 bases that match TRBD1. From germline, CDR1 is MNHEY and CDR2 SVGAGI. CDR3 length: 16 residues. Germline trimming cut 6 bases from V and 7 bases from J; bases unmatched to any gene: 17. CDR3 bases: TGTGCCAGCAGGACACGACAGGGAACGGCCAATCGTGAAGCTTTCTTT. Its translation: CASRTRQGTANREAFF.

This clonotype was seen repeatedly, ten times or more. This chain links TRBV7-2 with TRBJ2-4; D is uncertain. The V gene lost 1 base and the J gene lost 2 bases, with 12 bases spanning the gap. This CDR3 has 16 amino acids. Per the germline V gene, CDR1 is SGHTA and CDR2 is FQGNSA. CDR3 nucleotides: TGTGCCAGCAGCTTAGGGGGTTGGCATCCCAAAAACATTCAGTACTTC. It is translated as CASSLGGWHPKNIQYF.

V is TRBV12-3 or TRBV12-4 and J is TRBJ2-2, with a possible D match to TRBD1 (5 bases). Trimming took 4 bases from V and 5 from J, leaving 11 bases between them. This CDR3 has 14 amino acids. CDR3 bases: TGTGCCAGCAGTTGGGGCGATACTACCGGGGAGCTGTTTTTT. Translated: CASSWGDTTGELFF.

The chain joins TRBV7-9 to TRBJ1-1, with D perhaps TRBD1 (5 bases). Germline loops: CDR1 SEHNR, CDR2 FQNEAQ (reference sequence). CDR3 length: 14 residues. V lost 0 bases and J lost 7, with 12 bases in between. The CDR3 coding sequence is TGTGCCAGCAGCTTAGCGGGCCAGGGCGGTGAAGCTTTCTTT. Encoded protein: CASSLAGQGGEAFF.

This clonotype was counted many times. The gene calls are TRBV16 and TRBJ2-7; the D gene is possibly TRBD1 (6 bases). Germline CDR1 reads KGHSY; CDR2 reads FQNENV. V was trimmed by 4 bases and J by 6 bases, leaving 16 bases between them. The CDR3 has 14 residues. The DNA for the CDR3 is TGTGCCAGCAGCCTGGCAGGGGCCTGGAGCGAGCAGTACTTC. Translating it yields CASSLAGAWSEQYF.

The chain has TRBV24-1 and TRBJ2-3; D gene uncertain. This CDR3 contains 14 residues. Trimming left V 3 bases short and J 1 base short, with 7 bases between. The germline V gene encodes CDR1 KGHDR and CDR2 SFDVKD. Here the CDR3 reads CATSDAVGTDTQYF. The CDR3 DNA sequence: TGTGCCACCAGTGATGCCGTCGGCACAGATACGCAGTATTTT.

The rearrangement links TRBV5-4 to TRBJ2-1; 8 bases align to TRBD2. This CDR3 has 17 residues. Trimming cost V 3 bases and J 5 bases; bases outside gene matches: 13. From germline, CDR1 is SGHNT and CDR2 YYREEE (reference sequence). In DNA, the CDR3 is TGTGCCAGCAGCTCCTCAGGTGGTGCGGGGGGCCACAATGAGCAGTTCTTC. Translating it yields CASSSSGGAGGHNEQFF.

A note on this clonotype: A single base separates this from a much larger clone, so it may be a read error. The J gene is TRBJ2-5, the V gene TRBV30; D is ambiguous. CDR1 is GTSNPN and CDR2 is SVGIG in the germline V gene (reference sequence). There are 10 residues in the CDR3. The CDR3 sequence is CAWLEDTQYF. For the CDR3, the DNA is TGTGCCTGGTTAGAAGACACCCAGTACTTC. Full variable domain (rest looked up from reference TRBV30 and TRBJ2-5): SQTIHQWPATLVQPVGSPLSLECTVEGTSNPNLYWYRQAAGRGLQLLFYSVGIGQISSEVPQNLSASRPQDRQFILSSKKLLLSDSGFYLCAWLEDTQYFGPGTRLLVL.

This chain uses TRBV6-9 with TRBJ2-7; D possibly uses TRBD1 or TRBD2 (5 bases each). The CDR3 has 15 residues. The V end was cut by 3 bases, the J end by 3 bases, with 15 bases between. The germline V gene encodes CDR1 MNHGY and CDR2 SVAAGI. The CDR3 DNA sequence: TGTGCCAGCAGTTACCGGGGCGAAGCCTACTACGAGCAGTACTTC. This encodes CASSYRGEAYYEQYF.

In this sample, this clonotype turned up a few times. The V and J genes are TRBV10-3 and TRBJ2-7; 7 bases agree with TRBD2. In germline, CDR1 is ENHRY, CDR2 SYGVKD. The CDR3 is 15 residues long. V was clipped by 3 bases and J by 3 bases; unmatched bases: 8. The CDR3 coding sequence is TGTGCCATCAGTGATTTGTACCAGCGGGGCTACGAGCAGTACTTC. It codes for CAISDLYQRGYEQYF.

The chain recombines TRBV5-5 with TRBJ2-3; the match to TRBD2 covers 11 bases. CDR1 SGHKS and CDR2 YYEKEE come from the germline V gene (reference sequence). This CDR3 comprises 16 residues. V gave up 3 bases and J gave up 5 bases; unmatched junction bases: 8. This CDR3 is CASSSASGGPGDTQYF. As DNA, the CDR3 is TGTGCCAGCAGCTCGGCTAGCGGGGGGCCGGGAGATACGCAGTATTTT.

V gene TRBV11-3 combines with J gene TRBJ2-3, with no clear D. The V gene's germline CDR1 is SGHNT and CDR2 YENEEA. The V end lost 5 bases, the J end lost 2 bases, and 5 bases lay between the germline ends. The CDR3 is 12 residues long. This chain's CDR3 is CASSASTDTQYF. The CDR3 DNA follows: TGTGCCAGCAGCGCCTCCACAGATACGCAGTATTTT.

This clonotype appeared a single time. The V gene is TRBV7-2, the J gene TRBJ2-1; D is ambiguous. Germline V gene data show CDR1 as SGHTA and CDR2 as FQGNSA. The germline V and J ends were trimmed by 1 base and 8 bases, with 9 bases remaining between them. The CDR3 is made up of 13 amino acids. CDR3: CASSLDNVDEQFF. Written as DNA, the CDR3 is TGTGCCAGCAGCTTAGATAACGTGGATGAGCAGTTCTTC.

This clonotype was seen repeatedly, ten times or more. The J gene is TRBJ2-1, the V gene TRBV4-3, with a possible D match to TRBD1 (5 bases). CDR3 length: 15 amino acids. Germline V gene lookup returns CDR1 LGHNA and CDR2 YSLEER. Deletions cut 2 bases from V and 3 bases from J, with 11 bases between. Here the CDR3 reads CASSQYKDSYNEQFF. The DNA of the CDR3 is TGCGCCAGCAGCCAATATAAAGACAGCTACAATGAGCAGTTCTTC.

V gene TRBV7-9 combines with J gene TRBJ1-5; the D is unclear. CDR1 SEHNR and CDR2 FQNEAQ come from the germline V gene (reference sequence). Trimming took off 2 bases at V and 1 base at J, with 18 bases between the two ends. The CDR3 covers 18 residues. Here the CDR3 reads CASSLISAGMNSNQPQHF. CDR3 sequence (DNA): TGTGCCAGCAGCTTAATCTCAGCGGGGATGAACAGCAATCAGCCCCAGCATTTT.

The chain carries TRBV5-1 and TRBJ1-2; no clear D gene. CDR3 length: 12 amino acids. Trimming stripped 0 bases from V and 8 bases from J, with 8 bases between. CDR1 is SGHRS, CDR2 YFSETQ, per germline. CDR3 DNA sequence: TGCGCCAGCAGCTTGGGCAATAGCGGCTACACCTTC. It is translated as CASSLGNSGYTF.

The gene calls are TRBV20-1 and TRBJ1-6, with 9 bases fitting TRBD1. The CDR3 contains 15 residues. V shed 3 bases and J 8 bases; nucleotides not matched to a gene: 8. CDR1 is DFQATT, CDR2 SNEGSKA, per germline (reference sequence). CDR3 sequence (DNA): TGCAGTGCTAGCCCACAGGGGGCGGGTTATTCACCCCTCCACTTT. This encodes CSASPQGAGYSPLHF.

The CDR3 sequence: CSARDAGDEKLFF. CDR3 DNA: TGCAGTGCTAGAGATGCGGGCGATGAAAAACTGTTTTTT. V and J are TRBV20-1 and TRBJ1-4, with unresolved D. The CDR3 consists of 13 residues. Germline-derived CDR1 and CDR2 are DFQATT and SNEGSKA (reference sequence). V gave up 0 bases and J gave up 6 bases, with 8 bases separating them.

The chain links TRBV24-1 to TRBJ2-5; possibly TRBD2 for D (6 bases). Per the germline V gene, CDR1 is KGHDR and CDR2 is SFDVKD. The CDR3 has 14 amino acids. V was trimmed by 8 bases and J by 5 bases, leaving 17 bases between them. CDR3 sequence reads: CATKNTGGDETQYF. In DNA form, the CDR3 reads TGTGCCACCAAAAATACAGGAGGGGATGAGACCCAGTACTTC.

This clonotype was picked up many times. The rearrangement joins TRBV5-1 to TRBJ2-5; D gene uncertain. The germline V and J ends were trimmed by 1 base and 2 bases, with 6 bases remaining between them. Germline V CDR1 and CDR2: SGHRS, YFSETQ. The CDR3 sequence is 13 residues long. CDR3 amino acids: CASSLMQQETQYF. The CDR3, as DNA: TGCGCCAGCAGCTTGATGCAGCAAGAGACCCAGTACTTC.

V usage is TRBV29-1 and J usage is TRBJ1-1, with TRBD1 as a possible D gene (6 bases). Germline CDR1 SQVTM, CDR2 ANQGSEA. V dropped 7 bases and J dropped 0 bases, with 15 bases sitting between them. This CDR3 has 14 amino acids. CDR3 protein: CSGRWEGVNTEAFF. The CDR3 nucleotides read TGCAGCGGTCGATGGGAGGGGGTGAACACTGAAGCTTTCTTT. The full variable domain, rest sourced from reference TRBV29-1 and TRBJ1-1, is SAVISQKPSRDICQRGTSLTIQCQVDSQVTMMFWYRQQPGQSLTLIATANQGSEATYESGFVIDKFPISRPNLTFSTLTVSNMSPEDSSIYLCSGRWEGVNTEAFFGQGTRLTVV.

V usage is TRBV7-2 and J usage is TRBJ1-2; D possibly corresponds to TRBD1 (6 bases). The CDR3 covers 13 residues. The V gene lost 5 bases and the J gene lost 8 bases, with 15 bases spanning the gap. Germline loops: CDR1 SGHTA, CDR2 FQGNSA. The CDR3 here is CASSPQGSNGYTF. CDR3 DNA: TGTGCCAGCAGCCCACAGGGATCCAACGGCTACACCTTC. The full variable domain, completed using reference TRBV7-2 and TRBJ1-2, is GAGVSQSPSNKVTEKGKDVELRCDPISGHTALYWYRQSLGQGLEFLIYFQGNSAPDKSGLPSDRFSAERTGGSVSTLTIQRTQQEDSAVYLCASSPQGSNGYTFGSGTRLTVV.

The chain carries TRBV5-1 and TRBJ2-7; D call uncertain. The CDR3 has 13 residues. Germline-derived CDR1 and CDR2 are SGHRS and YFSETQ. Between the trimmed V and J ends, which lost 4 bases and 12 bases, there was a span of 20 bases. The CDR3 loop is CASSKDGEVARYF. The CDR3 coding sequence is TGCGCCAGCAGCAAGGACGGAGAGGTGGCGAGGTACTTC. Together with reference TRBV5-1 and TRBJ2-7, the CDR3 gives the full variable domain: KAGVTQTPRYLIKTRGQQVTLSCSPISGHRSVSWYQQTPGQGLQFLFEYFSETQRNKGNFPGRFSGRQFSNSRSEMNVSTLELGDSALYLCASSKDGEVARYFGPGTRLTVT.

The chain uses TRBV7-9 and TRBJ2-7; D perhaps matches TRBD2 (5 bases). Trimming removed 5 bases at V and 3 bases at J, with 11 bases between. Germline-derived CDR1 and CDR2 are SEHNR and FQNEAQ (reference sequence). The CDR3 runs 13 residues. The CDR3 reads CASSPPAGYEQYF. CDR3 sequence (DNA): TGTGCCAGCAGCCCCCCGGCGGGCTACGAGCAGTACTTC.

The V gene is TRBV5-1, the J gene TRBJ1-2; D might be TRBD1 (6 bases). CDR3 length: 13 amino acids. Per the germline V gene, CDR1 is SGHRS and CDR2 is YFSETQ. The ends were cut back, 7 bases at V and 10 bases at J, with 20 bases in the middle. The CDR3 protein is CASGNSGTKDYTF. Here the CDR3 DNA reads TGCGCCAGCGGCAACTCCGGGACAAAAGACTACACCTTC.

Remarks on this clonotype: A much larger clone is a single base away; this may be a read error. The CDR3 bases are TGTGCCAGCAGTACCTTGGGGGGGCGGCCATACGCCATATATTTT. Translated: CASSTLGGRPYAIYF. The chain recombines TRBV6-4 with TRBJ1-3; D is perhaps TRBD1 (6 bases). The V gene's germline CDR1 is MRHNA and CDR2 SNTAGT. The CDR3 has 15 residues. V lost 5 bases and J 11 bases, leaving 22 bases between the germline ends.

The V and J genes are TRBV24-1 and TRBJ1-4, with D perhaps TRBD1 (6 bases). V was cut by 4 bases and J by 8 bases, with 13 bases left in between. The germline V gene has CDR1 KGHDR and CDR2 SFDVKD. This CDR3 comprises 14 residues. The CDR3 spells CATSDRGTSEKLFF. Written as DNA, the CDR3 is TGTGCCACCAGTGACAGAGGGACAAGCGAAAAACTGTTTTTT.